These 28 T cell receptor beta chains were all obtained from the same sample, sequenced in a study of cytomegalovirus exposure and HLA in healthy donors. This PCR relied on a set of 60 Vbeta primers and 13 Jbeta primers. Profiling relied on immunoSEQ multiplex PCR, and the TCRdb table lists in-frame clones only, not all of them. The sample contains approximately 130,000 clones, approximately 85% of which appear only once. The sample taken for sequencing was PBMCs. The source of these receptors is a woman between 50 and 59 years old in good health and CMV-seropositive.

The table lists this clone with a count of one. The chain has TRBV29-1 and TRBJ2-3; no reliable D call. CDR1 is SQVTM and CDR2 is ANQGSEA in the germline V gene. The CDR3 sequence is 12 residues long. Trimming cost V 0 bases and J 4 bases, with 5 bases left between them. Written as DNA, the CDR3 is TGCAGCGTTGAAGAAGGAGCAGATACGCAGTATTTT. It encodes CSVEEGADTQYF.

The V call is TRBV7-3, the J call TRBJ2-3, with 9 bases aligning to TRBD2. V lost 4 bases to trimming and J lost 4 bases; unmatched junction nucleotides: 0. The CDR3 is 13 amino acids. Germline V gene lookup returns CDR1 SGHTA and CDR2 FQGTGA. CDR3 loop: CASSWTSADTQYF. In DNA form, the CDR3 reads TGTGCCAGCAGCTGGACTAGCGCAGATACGCAGTATTTT. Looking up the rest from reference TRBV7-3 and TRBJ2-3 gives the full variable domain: GAGVSQTPSNKVTEKGKYVELRCDPISGHTALYWYRQSLGQGPEFLIYFQGTGAADDSGLPNDRFFAVRPEGSVSTLKIQRTERGDSAVYLCASSWTSADTQYFGPGTRLTVL.

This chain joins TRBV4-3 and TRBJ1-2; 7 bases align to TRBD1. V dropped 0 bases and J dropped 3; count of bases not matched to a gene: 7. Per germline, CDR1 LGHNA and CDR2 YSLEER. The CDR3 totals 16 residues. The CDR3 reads CASSQDIGTVYYGYTF. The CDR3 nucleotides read TGCGCCAGCAGCCAAGATATCGGGACAGTATACTATGGCTACACCTTC.

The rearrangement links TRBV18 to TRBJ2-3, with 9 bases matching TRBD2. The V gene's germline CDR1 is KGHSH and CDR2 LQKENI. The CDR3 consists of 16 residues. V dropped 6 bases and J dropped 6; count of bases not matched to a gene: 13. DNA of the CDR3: TGTGCCAGCTCGCCCGAGGAGGAAGCGGGGGGTGATACGCAGTATTTT. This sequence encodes CASSPEEEAGGDTQYF. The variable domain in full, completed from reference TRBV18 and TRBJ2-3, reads NAGVMQNPRHLVRRRGQEARLRCSPMKGHSHVYWYRQLPEEGLKFMVYLQKENIIDESGMPKERFSAEFPKEGPSILRIQQVVRGDSAAYFCASSPEEEAGGDTQYFGPGTRLTVL.

DNA for the CDR3: TGTGCCAGCAGCTTACTACAAGAGACCCAGTACTTC. The encoded protein is CASSLLQETQYF. The chain combines TRBV5-6 with TRBJ2-5; unclear D gene. The V gene lost 2 bases and the J gene lost 2 bases, with 4 bases spanning the gap. The CDR3 has 12 residues. Per germline, CDR1 SGHDT and CDR2 YYEEEE.

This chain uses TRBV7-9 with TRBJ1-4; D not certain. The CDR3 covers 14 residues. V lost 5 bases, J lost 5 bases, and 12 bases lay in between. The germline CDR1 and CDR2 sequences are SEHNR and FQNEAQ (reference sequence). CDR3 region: CASSLLGSNEKLFF. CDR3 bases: TGTGCCAGCAGCCTGCTCGGGAGCAATGAAAAACTGTTTTTT.

CDR3 protein: CASSLQGAQTQYF. DNA for the CDR3: TGTGCCAGCAGCTTACAGGGGGCGCAGACCCAGTACTTC. This chain connects TRBV7-9 to TRBJ2-5; 8 bases align to TRBD1. V shed 2 bases, J shed 6 bases, and the junction held 2 bases outside the gene matches. Germline assignment: CDR1 SEHNR and CDR2 FQNEAQ (reference sequence). This CDR3 contains 13 residues.

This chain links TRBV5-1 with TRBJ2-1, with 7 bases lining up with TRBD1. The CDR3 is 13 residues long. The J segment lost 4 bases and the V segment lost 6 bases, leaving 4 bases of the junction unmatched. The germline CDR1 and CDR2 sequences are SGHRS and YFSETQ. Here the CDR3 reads CASTRDSYNEQFF. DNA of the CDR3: TGCGCCAGCACACGGGACAGTTACAATGAGCAGTTCTTC.

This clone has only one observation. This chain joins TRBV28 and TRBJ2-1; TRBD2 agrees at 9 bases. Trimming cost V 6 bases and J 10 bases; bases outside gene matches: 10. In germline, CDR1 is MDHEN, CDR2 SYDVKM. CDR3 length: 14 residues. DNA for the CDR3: TGTGCCAGCAGGGGTGGCGGGAGGGCCGGGGAGCAGTTCTTC. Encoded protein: CASRGGGRAGEQFF. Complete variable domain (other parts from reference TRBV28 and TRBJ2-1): DVKVTQSSRYLVKRTGEKVFLECVQDMDHENMFWYRQDPGLGLRLIYFSYDVKMKEKGDIPEGYSVSREKKERFSLILESASTNQTSMYLCASRGGGRAGEQFFGPGTRLTVL.

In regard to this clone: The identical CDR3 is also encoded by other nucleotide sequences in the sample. The CDR3 coding sequence is TGTGCCAGCAGCTTAGGCGGGGACTCCTACGAGCAGTACTTC. Encoded protein: CASSLGGDSYEQYF. The chain is built from TRBV7-8 and TRBJ2-7; TRBD2 is a possible D gene (6 bases). The germline CDR1 and CDR2 sequences are SGHVS and FQNEAQ. V was trimmed by 1 base and J by 0 bases, leaving 7 bases between them. This CDR3 spans 14 amino acids. The full variable domain, rest sourced from reference TRBV7-8 and TRBJ2-7, is GAGVSQSPRYKVAKRGQDVALRCDPISGHVSLFWYQQALGQGPEFLTYFQNEAQLDKSGLPSDRFFAERPEGSVSTLKIQRTQQEDSAVYLCASSLGGDSYEQYFGPGTRLTVT.

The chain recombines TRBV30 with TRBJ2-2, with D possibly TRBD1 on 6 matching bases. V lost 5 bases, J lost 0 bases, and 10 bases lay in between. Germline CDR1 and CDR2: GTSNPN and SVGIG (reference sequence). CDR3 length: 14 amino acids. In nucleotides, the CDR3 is TGTGCCTGGGCTGGGGGCCCGAACACCGGGGAGCTGTTTTTT. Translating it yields CAWAGGPNTGELFF.

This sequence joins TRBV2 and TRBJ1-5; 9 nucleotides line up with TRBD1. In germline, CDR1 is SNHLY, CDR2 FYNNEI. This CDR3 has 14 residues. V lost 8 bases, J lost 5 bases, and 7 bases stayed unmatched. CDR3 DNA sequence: TGTGCCAGCGGGGACAGGGTTCGGGATCAGCCCCAGCATTTT. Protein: CASGDRVRDQPQHF.

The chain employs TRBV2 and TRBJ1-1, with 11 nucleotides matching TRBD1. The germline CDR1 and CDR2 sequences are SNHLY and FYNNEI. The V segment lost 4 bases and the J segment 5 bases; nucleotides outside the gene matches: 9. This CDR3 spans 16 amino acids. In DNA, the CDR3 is TGTGCCAGCAGTGCGTGGACAGGGGGCGGTGGAACTGAAGCTTTCTTT. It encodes CASSAWTGGGGTEAFF.

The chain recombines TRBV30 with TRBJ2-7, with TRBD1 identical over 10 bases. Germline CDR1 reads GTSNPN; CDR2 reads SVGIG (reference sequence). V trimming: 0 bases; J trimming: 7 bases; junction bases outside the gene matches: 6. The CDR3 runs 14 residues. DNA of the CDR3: TGTGCCTGGAGTGTAGACAGGGGGCGAGGGGAGCAGTACTTC. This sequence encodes CAWSVDRGRGEQYF.

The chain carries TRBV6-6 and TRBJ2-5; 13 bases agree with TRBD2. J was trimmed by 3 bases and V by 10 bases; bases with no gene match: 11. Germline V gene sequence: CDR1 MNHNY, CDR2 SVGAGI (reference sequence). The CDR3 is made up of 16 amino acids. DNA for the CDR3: TGTGCCACCTGGACTAGCGGGAGTAGTTGGGAAGAGACCCAGTACTTC. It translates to CATWTSGSSWEETQYF.

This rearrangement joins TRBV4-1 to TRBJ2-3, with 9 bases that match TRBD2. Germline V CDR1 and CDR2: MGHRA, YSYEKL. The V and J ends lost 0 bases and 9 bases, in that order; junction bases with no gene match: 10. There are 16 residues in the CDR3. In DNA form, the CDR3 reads TGCGCCAGCAGCCAAGACCACAGTGCTAGCGGGATCACGCAGTATTTT. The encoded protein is CASSQDHSASGITQYF.

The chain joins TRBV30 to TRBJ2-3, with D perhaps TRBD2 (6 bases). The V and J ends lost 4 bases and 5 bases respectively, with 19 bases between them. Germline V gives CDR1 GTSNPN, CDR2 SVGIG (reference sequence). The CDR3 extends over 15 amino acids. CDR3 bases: TGTGCCTGGATCCCTACTACGGGAGAAGGAGATACGCAGTATTTT. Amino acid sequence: CAWIPTTGEGDTQYF. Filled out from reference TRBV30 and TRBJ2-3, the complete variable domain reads SQTIHQWPATLVQPVGSPLSLECTVEGTSNPNLYWYRQAAGRGLQLLFYSVGIGQISSEVPQNLSASRPQDRQFILSSKKLLLSDSGFYLCAWIPTTGEGDTQYFGPGTRLTVL.

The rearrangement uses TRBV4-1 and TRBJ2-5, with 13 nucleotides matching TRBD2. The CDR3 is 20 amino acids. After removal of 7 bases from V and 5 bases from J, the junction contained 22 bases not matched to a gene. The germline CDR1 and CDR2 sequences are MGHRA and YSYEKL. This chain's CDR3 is CASTLNGFRPGLAGFETQYF. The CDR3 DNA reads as TGCGCCAGCACCCTCAACGGTTTTCGGCCGGGACTAGCGGGGTTCGAGACCCAGTACTTC.

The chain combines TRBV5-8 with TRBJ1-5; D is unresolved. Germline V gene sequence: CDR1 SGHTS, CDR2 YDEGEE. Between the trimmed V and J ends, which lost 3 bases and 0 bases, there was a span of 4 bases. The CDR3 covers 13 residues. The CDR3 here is CASSYYSNQPQHF. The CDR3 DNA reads TGTGCCAGCAGCTACTATAGCAATCAGCCCCAGCATTTT.

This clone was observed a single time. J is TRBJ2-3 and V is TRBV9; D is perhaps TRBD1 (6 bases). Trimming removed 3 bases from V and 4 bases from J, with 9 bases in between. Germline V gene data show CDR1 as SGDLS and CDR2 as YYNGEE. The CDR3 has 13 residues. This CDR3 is CASSEGVPDTQYF. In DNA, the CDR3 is TGTGCCAGCAGCGAGGGGGTCCCAGATACGCAGTATTTT.

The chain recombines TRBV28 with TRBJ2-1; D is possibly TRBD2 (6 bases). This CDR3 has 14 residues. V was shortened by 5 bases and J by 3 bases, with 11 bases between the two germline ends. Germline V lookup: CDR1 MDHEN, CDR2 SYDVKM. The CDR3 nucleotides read TGTGCCAGCAGTCGCTTGGGACTCTACAATGAGCAGTTCTTC. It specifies CASSRLGLYNEQFF. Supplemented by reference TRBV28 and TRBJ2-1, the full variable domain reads DVKVTQSSRYLVKRTGEKVFLECVQDMDHENMFWYRQDPGLGLRLIYFSYDVKMKEKGDIPEGYSVSREKKERFSLILESASTNQTSMYLCASSRLGLYNEQFFGPGTRLTVL.

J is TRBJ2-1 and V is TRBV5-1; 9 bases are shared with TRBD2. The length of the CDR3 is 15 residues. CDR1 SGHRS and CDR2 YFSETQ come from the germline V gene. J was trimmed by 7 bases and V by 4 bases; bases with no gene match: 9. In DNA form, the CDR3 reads TGCGCCAGCAGCACTCAACGGGCGGGGGGGAATGAGCAGTTCTTC. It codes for CASSTQRAGGNEQFF.

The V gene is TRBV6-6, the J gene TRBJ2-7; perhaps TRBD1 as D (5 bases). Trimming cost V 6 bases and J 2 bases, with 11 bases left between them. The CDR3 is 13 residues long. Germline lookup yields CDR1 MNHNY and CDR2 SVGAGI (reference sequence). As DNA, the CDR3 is TGTGCCAGCAGCTCCCGGACAACCTACGAGCAGTACTTC. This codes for CASSSRTTYEQYF.

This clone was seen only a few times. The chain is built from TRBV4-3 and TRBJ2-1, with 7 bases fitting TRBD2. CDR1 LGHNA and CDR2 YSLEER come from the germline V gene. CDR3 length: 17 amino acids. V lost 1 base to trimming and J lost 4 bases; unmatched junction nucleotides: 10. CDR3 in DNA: TGCGCCAGCAGCCAAGGGATTCTGGGGGGGGAATACAATGAGCAGTTCTTC. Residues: CASSQGILGGEYNEQFF.

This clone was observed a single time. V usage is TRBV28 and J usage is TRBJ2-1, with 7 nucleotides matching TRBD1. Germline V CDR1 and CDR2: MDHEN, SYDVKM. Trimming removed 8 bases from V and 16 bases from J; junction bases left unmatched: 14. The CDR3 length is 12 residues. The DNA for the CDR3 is TGTGCCAGCGCGACTCAGTTGGGACAGTCTTTCTTC. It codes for CASATQLGQSFF.

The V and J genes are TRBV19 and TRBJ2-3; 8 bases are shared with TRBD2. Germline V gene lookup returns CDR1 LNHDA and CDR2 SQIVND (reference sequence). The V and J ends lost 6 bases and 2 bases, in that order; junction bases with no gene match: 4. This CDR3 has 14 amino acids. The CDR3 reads CASRTRGATDTQYF. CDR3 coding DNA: TGTGCCAGTAGGACGCGGGGGGCCACAGATACGCAGTATTTT. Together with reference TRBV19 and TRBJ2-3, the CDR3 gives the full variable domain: DGGITQSPKYLFRKEGQNVTLSCEQNLNHDAMYWYRQDPGQGLRLIYYSQIVNDFQKGDIAEGYSVSREKKESFPLTVTSAQKNPTAFYLCASRTRGATDTQYFGPGTRLTVL.

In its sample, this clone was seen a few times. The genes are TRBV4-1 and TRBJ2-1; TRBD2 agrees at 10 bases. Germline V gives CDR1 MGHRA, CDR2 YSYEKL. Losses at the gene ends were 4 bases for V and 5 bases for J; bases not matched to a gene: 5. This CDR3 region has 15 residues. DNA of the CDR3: TGCGCCAGCAGCCCTCTAGCGGGGGAAAACAATGAGCAGTTCTTC. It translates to CASSPLAGENNEQFF.

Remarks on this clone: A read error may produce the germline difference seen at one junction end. The CDR3 is CSSSSHRGAKDYGYTF. DNA of the CDR3: TGTTCCAGCAGCTCTCACAGGGGGGCGAAGGACTATGGCTACACCTTC. The chain has TRBV7-9 and TRBJ1-2; 8 nucleotides align to TRBD1. Germline assignment: CDR1 SEHNR and CDR2 FQNEAQ (reference sequence). The CDR3 totals 16 residues.